One and the same sample provided the 8 T cell receptor beta chains below, sequenced in a study of shared clonotypes between healthy human individuals. Naive CD8 isolation took CD45RO-negative cells positively selected for CCR7 and excluded terminally differentiated effector memory CD45RA+ cells. Produced via immunoSEQ multiplex PCR; TCRdb's table is partial and in-frame only. The table lists around 560,000 clones, 85% to 95% of them singletons. Sequencing was carried out using naive CD8+ T cells sorted from blood. All receptors derive from a woman younger than 45 in good health.

The V gene is TRBV27, the J gene TRBJ1-1; possible D gene TRBD1, 5 bases. The V end lost 6 bases, the J end lost 4 bases, and 12 bases lay between the germline ends. Germline-derived CDR1 and CDR2 are MNHEY and SMNVEV (reference sequence). This CDR3 has 13 residues. The CDR3 loop is CASRHPGGTEAFF. DNA of the CDR3: TGTGCCAGCAGACATCCGGGGGGCACTGAAGCTTTCTTT.

The chain carries TRBV5-4 and TRBJ2-7; no clear D. Germline assignment: CDR1 SGHNT and CDR2 YYREEE (reference sequence). The CDR3 runs to 13 residues. With 4 bases removed from V and 1 base from J, the gap between germline ends came to 9 bases. The chain's CDR3 is CASSVTPSYEQYF. In DNA, the CDR3 is TGTGCCAGCAGCGTCACTCCTTCCTACGAGCAGTACTTC.

The chain couples TRBV11-3 to TRBJ2-7, with TRBD1 as a possible D gene (6 bases). With 9 bases removed from V and 6 bases from J, the gap between germline ends came to 36 bases. Germline V CDR1 and CDR2: SGHNT, YENEEA. This CDR3 contains 19 residues. CDR3 in amino acids: CARDRLPSSPPGQRLEQYF. The CDR3 DNA sequence: TGTGCCAGGGATCGACTCCCGTCGAGCCCCCCCGGACAGAGGCTCGAGCAGTACTTC.

This chain connects TRBV6-6 to TRBJ1-5, with a weak D call TRBD1 (5 bases). This CDR3 has 15 residues. Trimming removed 5 bases from V and 3 bases from J, with 14 bases in between. Germline CDR1 is MNHNY and CDR2 is SVGAGI (reference sequence). The CDR3 is CASSPRGRDNQPQHF. The CDR3 nucleotides read TGTGCCAGCAGTCCTCGGGGGAGGGACAATCAGCCCCAGCATTTT.

V gene TRBV7-8 combines with J gene TRBJ1-5; 7 nucleotides align to TRBD1. Germline lookup yields CDR1 SGHVS and CDR2 FQNEAQ. This CDR3 is 15 amino acids long. Trimming removed 2 bases from V and 7 bases from J; junction bases left unmatched: 8. CDR3: CASSLRTGGGQPQHF. The CDR3 nucleotides read TGTGCCAGCAGCTTAAGGACAGGCGGGGGACAGCCCCAGCATTTT.

J is TRBJ1-4 and V is TRBV27; 9 nucleotides agree with TRBD1. The germline gives CDR1 MNHEY, CDR2 SMNVEV (reference sequence). The CDR3 sequence is 16 residues long. The J segment lost 8 bases and the V segment lost 2 bases, leaving 9 bases of the junction unmatched. The CDR3 nucleotides are TGTGCCAGCAGTTTAACGAGACAGGGGGTAGGGGAAAAACTGTTTTTT. Amino acids: CASSLTRQGVGEKLFF.

V and J are TRBV27 and TRBJ1-2, with D unresolved. V was trimmed by 7 bases and J by 8 bases, leaving 17 bases between them. Germline V gives CDR1 MNHEY, CDR2 SMNVEV (reference sequence). The CDR3 runs 13 residues. The CDR3 spells CASNGLGSRGYTF. The CDR3 DNA reads TGTGCCAGCAATGGATTGGGCTCTCGCGGCTACACCTTC.

This sequence joins TRBV29-1 and TRBJ2-7, with D unclear. This CDR3 contains 12 residues. In germline, CDR1 is SQVTM, CDR2 ANQGSEA. Trimming removed 6 bases from V and 1 base from J, with 10 bases in between. The CDR3 region has the DNA TGCAGCGTGAAGGACGGGTCCTACGAGCAGTACTTC. Translating gives CSVKDGSYEQYF.